A selection of T cell receptor beta chains follows, all from one sample in a study of early T cells in non-severe SARS-CoV-2 infection. TCRdb redid the calling of the 5' RACE reads with MiXCR, one entry per CDR3 protein. The sample includes over 75,000 distinct CDR3 sequences, about 15% seen only once; the top ten take 4.5% to 7%. Sequenced: whole blood. The receptor set was obtained from an adult who was a healthcare worker with PCR-confirmed SARS-CoV-2 infection or an uninfected control (not recorded which). Both conserved end residues are trimmed from each CDR3. D genes are given only for firm matches.

j_call: TRBJ1-6; d_call: .; v_call: TRBV9; cdr3_aa: ASSVISLGSPLH
j_call: TRBJ2-7; d_call: .; v_call: TRBV25-1; cdr3_aa: ASREGYEQY
j_call: TRBJ2-7; d_call: TRBD2; v_call: TRBV4-1; cdr3_aa: ASSLAGDGEQY
j_call: TRBJ2-3; d_call: TRBD2; v_call: TRBV12-3/TRBV12-4; cdr3_aa: ASSNPGLTLADTQY
j_call: TRBJ2-5; d_call: .; v_call: TRBV5-4; cdr3_aa: ASRFRIADVETQY
j_call: TRBJ2-1; d_call: .; v_call: TRBV20-1; cdr3_aa: SASVPSPSNNEQF
j_call: TRBJ2-7; d_call: TRBD2; v_call: TRBV11-2; cdr3_aa: ASSLGTSGFSYEQY
j_call: TRBJ2-3; d_call: .; v_call: TRBV14; cdr3_aa: ASSQVPHTQY
j_call: TRBJ1-6; d_call: .; v_call: TRBV7-9; cdr3_aa: ASSLSVSAPHNSPLH
j_call: TRBJ2-7; d_call: .; v_call: TRBV28; cdr3_aa: ASRTRSSYEQY
j_call: TRBJ2-7; d_call: .; v_call: TRBV20-1; cdr3_aa: SAPPSPARSSYEQY
j_call: TRBJ2-3; d_call: .; v_call: TRBV6-6; cdr3_aa: ASSAFGHSTDTQY